This is a list of T cell receptor beta chains from one sample in a study of cytomegalovirus exposure and HLA in healthy donors. TCRdb's table, derived via immunoSEQ multiplex PCR, lists solely in-frame clones and lacks some. In the table there are hundreds of thousands of clones, around 88% of which are singletons. Material for sequencing was PBMCs. The receptors originated from a woman aged 18-29 years in good health and CMV-seronegative. CDR3s include the opening cysteine and the closing phenylalanine or tryptophan. D genes are given only for firm matches. The size field is filled for only some rows; it gives once, few, many or a size class.

v_gene	j_gene	abundance	d_gene	CDR3aa	CDR3nt
TRBV18	TRBJ2-7	-	TRBD1	CASSPIEQGVWNEQYF	TGTGCCAGCTCACCAATCGAACAGGGGGTTTGGAACGAGCAGTACTTC
TRBV11-2	TRBJ2-5	-	TRBD2	CASSLASGGSLETQYF	TGTGCCAGCAGCTTAGCCTCGGGCGGGAGCTTGGAGACCCAGTACTTC
TRBV7-7	TRBJ2-1	-	-	CASRPYRDTYNEQFF	TGTGCCAGCCGCCCATACAGGGACACTTACAATGAGCAGTTCTTC
TRBV7-7	TRBJ2-1	-	TRBD2	CASSQGLAGYNEQFF	TGTGCCAGCAGCCAAGGACTAGCGGGCTACAATGAGCAGTTCTTC
TRBV5-4	TRBJ2-1	-	-	CASSWTGNEQFF	TGTGCCAGCAGCTGGACTGGGAATGAGCAGTTCTTC
TRBV6-1	TRBJ1-6	-	-	CASSHTPERNSPLHF	TGTGCCAGCAGTCACACCCCGGAGCGGAATTCACCCCTCCACTTT
TRBV15	TRBJ1-1	once	-	CATSRDQVMNTEAFF	TGTGCCACCAGCAGAGATCAGGTTATGAACACTGAAGCTTTCTTT
TRBV27	TRBJ1-5	-	-	CASSLRVGNQPQHF	TGTGCCAGCAGTTTGAGGGTTGGTAACCAGCCCCAGCATTTT
TRBV5-6	TRBJ2-3	-	TRBD2	CASSDGTSGRAFFADTQYF	TGTGCCAGCAGCGACGGGACTAGCGGGAGGGCCTTCTTCGCAGATACGCAGTATTTT
TRBV5-4	TRBJ1-3	-	-	CASSLDGGTSGNTIYF	TGTGCCAGCAGCTTGGATGGAGGGACCTCTGGAAACACCATATATTTT
TRBV7-9	TRBJ2-1	-	TRBD2	CSSSPDHFTGGPYNEQFF	TGTTCCAGCAGCCCCGACCACTTCACGGGGGGACCTTACAATGAGCAGTTCTTC
TRBV2	TRBJ2-5	once	TRBD1	CAIPAGTGNQETQYF	TGTGCCATCCCGGCCGGGACAGGGAACCAAGAGACCCAGTACTTC
TRBV4-3	TRBJ1-2	-	-	CASSQDYYGYTF	TGCGCCAGCAGCCAAGACTACTATGGCTACACCTTC